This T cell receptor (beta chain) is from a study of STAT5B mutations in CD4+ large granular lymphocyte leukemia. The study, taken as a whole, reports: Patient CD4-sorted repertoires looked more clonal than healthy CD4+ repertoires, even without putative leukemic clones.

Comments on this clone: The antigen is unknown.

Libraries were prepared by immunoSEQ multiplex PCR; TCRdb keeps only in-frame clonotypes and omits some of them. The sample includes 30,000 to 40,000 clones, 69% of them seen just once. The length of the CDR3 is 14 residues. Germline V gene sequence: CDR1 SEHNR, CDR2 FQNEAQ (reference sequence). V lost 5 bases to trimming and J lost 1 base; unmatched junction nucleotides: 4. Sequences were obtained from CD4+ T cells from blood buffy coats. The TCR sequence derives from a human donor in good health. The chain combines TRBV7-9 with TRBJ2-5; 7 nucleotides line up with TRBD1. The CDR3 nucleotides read TGTGCCAGCAGCAAAAGGACAGGCCAAGAGACCCAGTACTTC. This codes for CASSKRTGQETQYF.